This T cell receptor (beta chain) was recorded in a study of CD4+ T cells in melanoma. Profiling relied on immunoSEQ multiplex PCR, and the TCRdb table lists in-frame clones only, not all of them. The sample holds just over 14,000 clones, under 80% seen once. To note about this clone: Its antigen is not known.

Findings and limits, study-wide: CD8+ T cell, macrophage and B cell function reportedly correlated with neoantigen-specific CD4+ T cells. Neoantigen-specific CD4+ T cells in melanoma reportedly had diverse differentiation states.

Germline V gene lookup returns CDR1 SGDLS and CDR2 YYNGEE. V lost 3 bases to trimming and J lost 2 bases; unmatched junction nucleotides: 4. This CDR3 has 15 residues. Sequencing input: cells from a culture (not recorded whether cultured in vitro). This clonotype was obtained from a human donor with melanoma. V and J are TRBV9 and TRBJ1-2; 10 bases are a match to TRBD1. CDR3 residues: CASSGQGAKNYGYTF. CDR3 bases: TGTGCCAGCAGCGGACAGGGGGCGAAGAACTATGGCTACACCTTC.